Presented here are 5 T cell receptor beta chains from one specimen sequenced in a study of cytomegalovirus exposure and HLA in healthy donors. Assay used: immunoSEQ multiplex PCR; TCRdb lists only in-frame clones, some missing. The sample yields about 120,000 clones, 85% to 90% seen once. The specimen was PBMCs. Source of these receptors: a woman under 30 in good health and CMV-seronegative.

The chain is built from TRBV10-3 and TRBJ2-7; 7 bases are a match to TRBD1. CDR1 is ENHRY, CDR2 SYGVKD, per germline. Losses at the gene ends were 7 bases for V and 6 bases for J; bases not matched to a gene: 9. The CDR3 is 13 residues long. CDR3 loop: CAITDREDIEQYF. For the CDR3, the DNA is TGTGCCATCACCGACAGGGAAGACATCGAGCAGTACTTC.

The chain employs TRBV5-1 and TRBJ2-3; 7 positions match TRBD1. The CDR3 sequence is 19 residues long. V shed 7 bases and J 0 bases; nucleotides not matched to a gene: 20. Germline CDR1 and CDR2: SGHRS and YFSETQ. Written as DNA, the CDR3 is TGCGCCAGCGGAACAGGGGTCGGGGTAGCCAAACCGAGCACAGATACGCAGTATTTT. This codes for CASGTGVGVAKPSTDTQYF.

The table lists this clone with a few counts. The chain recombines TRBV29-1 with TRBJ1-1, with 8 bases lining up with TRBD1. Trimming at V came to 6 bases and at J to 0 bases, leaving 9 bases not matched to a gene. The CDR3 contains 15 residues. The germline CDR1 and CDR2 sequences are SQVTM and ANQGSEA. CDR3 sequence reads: CSVETGDGMNTEAFF. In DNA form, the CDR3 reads TGCAGCGTGGAGACAGGGGACGGGATGAACACTGAAGCTTTCTTT.

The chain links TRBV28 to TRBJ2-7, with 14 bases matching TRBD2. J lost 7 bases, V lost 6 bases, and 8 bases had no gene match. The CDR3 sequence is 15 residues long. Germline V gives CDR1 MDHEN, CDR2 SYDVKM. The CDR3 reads CASSRLAGGRGEQYF. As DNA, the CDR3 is TGTGCCAGCAGCCGACTAGCGGGAGGGCGGGGTGAGCAGTACTTC.

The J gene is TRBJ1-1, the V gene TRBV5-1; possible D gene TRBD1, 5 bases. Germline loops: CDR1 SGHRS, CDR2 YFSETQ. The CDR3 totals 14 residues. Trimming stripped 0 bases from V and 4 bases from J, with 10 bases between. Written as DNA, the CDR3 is TGCGCCAGCAGCTTGGTTGCAGGGCCCACTGAAGCTTTCTTT. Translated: CASSLVAGPTEAFF.